This TCR beta chain was retrieved from a study of cytomegalovirus exposure and HLA in healthy donors. Study-wide points: Whilst most TCR sequences proved rare, a subset of public TCRs occurred across many donors.

The CDR3 is 15 residues long. CDR1 SGHAT and CDR2 FQNNGV come from the germline V gene. V dropped 3 bases and J dropped 3 bases, with 15 bases sitting between them. The PCR used 60 Vbeta and 13 Jbeta primers. Sequenced by immunoSEQ multiplex PCR; TCRdb stores in-frame clones only, minus some. The repertoire holds 150,000 or so clones, with around 80% as singletons. Comments on this clone: Its antigen is not known.

The rearrangement joins TRBV11-2 to TRBJ2-7; D is ambiguous. Specimen: PBMCs. The sequence derives from a man aged 30 to 39 in good health and CMV-seropositive. In DNA form, the CDR3 reads TGTGCCAGCAGCTTGGGTGCGCCAGGCATCTACGAGCAGTACTTC. This sequence encodes CASSLGAPGIYEQYF.